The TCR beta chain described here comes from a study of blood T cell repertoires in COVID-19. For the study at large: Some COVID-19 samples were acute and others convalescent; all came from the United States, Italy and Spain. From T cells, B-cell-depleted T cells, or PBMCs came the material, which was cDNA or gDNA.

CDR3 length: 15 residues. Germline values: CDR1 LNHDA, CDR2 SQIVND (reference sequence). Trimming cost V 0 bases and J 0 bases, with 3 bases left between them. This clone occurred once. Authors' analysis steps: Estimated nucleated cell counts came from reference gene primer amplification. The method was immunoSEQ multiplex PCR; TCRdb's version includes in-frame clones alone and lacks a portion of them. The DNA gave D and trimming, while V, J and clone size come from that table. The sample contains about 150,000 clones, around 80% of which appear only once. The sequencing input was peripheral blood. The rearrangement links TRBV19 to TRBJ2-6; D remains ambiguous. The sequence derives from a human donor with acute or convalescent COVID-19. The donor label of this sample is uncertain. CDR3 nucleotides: TGTGCCAGTAGTATAGAAGCCTCTGGGGCCAACGTCCTGACTTTC. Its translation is CASSIEASGANVLTF.